The 17 T cell receptor beta chains presented below share a single source sample, sequenced in a study of shared clonotypes between healthy human individuals (dated by TCRdb to 2018 to 2020). Library creation used the immunoSEQ multiplex PCR assay. TCRdb took over this immuneACCESS table, retaining in-frame rearrangements with V and J assigned. Such tables are incomplete; in checked studies, under half of the missing clones stem from an unresolved V gene, and the remainder is unexplained. The sample has millions of clones on record, about 92% of them singletons. The leading ten clones occupy 1.7% of the sample. CD8 naive samples consisted of CD45RO-negative cells that were positively selected for CCR7, yielding a CD45RA+CCR7+ population without TemRA cells. Sequencing input: naive CD8+ T cells from PBMCs. The sample's cell subset or site label, decoded: CD45RA+CCR7+. These receptors were taken from a man between 18 and 29 years old in good health. Some clones in this sample may be carry-over from other donors' samples.

J is TRBJ2-1 and V is TRBV23-1, with TRBD1 matching over 8 bases. TRBV23-1 is reported as an ORF; its role is uncertain. The CDR3 has 14 residues. Losses at the gene ends were 7 bases for V and 9 bases for J; bases not matched to a gene: 11. Here the CDR3 DNA reads TGCGCCAGCATCAAGAGGTGGCAGGGGGCTGAGCAGTTCTTC. Amino acids: CASIKRWQGAEQFF.

V is TRBV7-9 and J is TRBJ2-4; D is unresolved. In germline, CDR1 is SEHNR, CDR2 FQNEAQ (reference sequence). Trimming stripped 5 bases from V and 8 bases from J, with 13 bases between. The CDR3 length is 13 residues. In DNA, the CDR3 is TGTGCCAGCAGCGCTTTCCGGGTTGACATTCAGTACTTC. Protein sequence: CASSAFRVDIQYF.

The chain uses TRBV2 and TRBJ2-3; possibly TRBD2 for D (6 bases). This CDR3 spans 16 amino acids. Germline V gene sequence: CDR1 SNHLY, CDR2 FYNNEI. Trimming took off 0 bases at V and 1 base at J, with 11 bases between the two ends. CDR3 sequence reads: CASSEALASRTDTQYF. In nucleotides, the CDR3 is TGTGCCAGCAGTGAAGCGCTAGCGTCTCGCACAGATACGCAGTATTTT.

The V call is TRBV7-2, the J call TRBJ1-2; 7 bases match TRBD1. The CDR3 spans 16 residues. The germline CDR1 and CDR2 sequences are SGHTA and FQGNSA. V lost 5 bases, J lost 5 bases, and 14 bases stayed unmatched. CDR3 nucleotides: TGTGCCAGCAGCCCGGCGACAGGGAGTCTAGGGTATGGCTACACCTTC. As protein: CASSPATGSLGYGYTF.

The V and J genes are TRBV27 and TRBJ2-7, with 8 bases that match TRBD2. The ends lost 8 bases at V and 2 bases at J; junction bases unmatched: 8. Germline V gene data show CDR1 as MNHEY and CDR2 as SMNVEV (reference sequence). The CDR3 length is 14 residues. CDR3 sequence (DNA): TGTGCCAGCGCACTAGCGGTAGCACCCTACGAGCAGTACTTC. It encodes CASALAVAPYEQYF.

This clone was observed once. This chain connects TRBV19 to TRBJ2-3, with D unclear. The CDR3 sequence is 15 residues long. V lost 7 bases, J lost 4 bases, and 18 bases lay in between. Looked up from germline, CDR1 is LNHDA and CDR2 is SQIVND (reference sequence). CDR3 sequence (DNA): TGTGCCAGTACCATTTCCCGTTTTACGCCAGATACGCAGTATTTT. It translates to CASTISRFTPDTQYF.

This chain links TRBV28 with TRBJ2-7; D gene uncertain. The V gene's germline CDR1 is MDHEN and CDR2 SYDVKM. The CDR3 sequence is 15 residues long. Trimming shortened V by 6 bases and J by 1 base, and 16 bases separated the two germline ends. The CDR3 spells CASSPPLGPSYEQYF. The CDR3 DNA follows: TGTGCCAGCAGCCCCCCCTTGGGTCCTTCCTACGAGCAGTACTTC.

A note on this clone: Other DNA sequences in this specimen translate into the identical CDR3. This chain links TRBV4-3 with TRBJ2-1, with 9 bases matching TRBD2. CDR1 and CDR2 (germline): LGHNA, YSLEER. This CDR3 spans 15 amino acids. J was trimmed by 5 bases and V by 3 bases; bases with no gene match: 5. Here the CDR3 reads CASSQGLAAHNEQFF. CDR3 coding DNA: TGCGCCAGCAGCCAGGGACTAGCTGCACACAATGAGCAGTTCTTC.

The chain employs TRBV5-5 and TRBJ1-1; D is unresolved. This CDR3 contains 12 residues. Between the trimmed V and J ends, which lost 4 bases and 8 bases, there was a span of 12 bases. From germline, CDR1 is SGHKS and CDR2 YYEKEE (reference sequence). CDR3 nucleotide sequence: TGTGCCAGCAGCCCGAAAAGTGGCGAAGCTTTCTTT. Protein: CASSPKSGEAFF.

To note about this clone: The same CDR3 arises from other DNA sequences in this sample as well. The chain recombines TRBV19 with TRBJ2-2; D not resolved. The CDR3 extends over 11 amino acids. Germline V gene sequence: CDR1 LNHDA, CDR2 SQIVND (reference sequence). Between the trimmed V and J ends, which lost 7 bases and 5 bases, there was a span of 5 bases. CDR3 residues: CASIGTGELFF. CDR3 coding DNA: TGTGCCAGTATAGGGACCGGGGAGCTGTTTTTT.

This chain joins TRBV28 and TRBJ1-5; 11 bases fit TRBD1. The CDR3 spans 16 residues. Germline V lookup: CDR1 MDHEN, CDR2 SYDVKM. The V and J ends lost 6 bases and 5 bases, in that order; junction bases with no gene match: 9. The CDR3 here is CASRRLRDRGDQPQHF. As DNA, the CDR3 is TGTGCCAGCAGGCGCCTCCGGGACAGGGGGGATCAGCCCCAGCATTTT.

This chain connects TRBV19 to TRBJ2-1; no clear D. The CDR3 is 12 residues long. Trimming left V 2 bases short and J 9 bases short, with 8 bases between. Germline assignment: CDR1 LNHDA and CDR2 SQIVND (reference sequence). The CDR3 loop reads CASSIFGFEQFF. For the CDR3, the DNA is TGTGCCAGTAGTATATTCGGATTTGAGCAGTTCTTC.

The rearrangement uses TRBV6-5 and TRBJ2-7; D is unresolved. V shed 8 bases and J shed 0 bases, with 8 bases lying between them. CDR3 size: 12 residues. Germline CDR1 MNHEY, CDR2 SVGAGI. The DNA of the CDR3 is TGTGCCAGCTTCGACGCCTCCTACGAGCAGTACTTC. Translated: CASFDASYEQYF.

The V and J genes are TRBV6-1 and TRBJ2-7, with D perhaps TRBD1 (6 bases). Germline V CDR1 and CDR2: MNHNS, SASEGT. The CDR3 consists of 12 residues. V was cut by 10 bases and J by 0 bases, with 10 bases left in between. DNA of the CDR3: TGTGCCATCGAGGGGGTCTCCTACGAGCAGTACTTC. Translation: CAIEGVSYEQYF.

CDR3 DNA sequence: TGCGCCAGCAGGACGATTCGGGACACCTCAGAGGAAGCTTTCTTT. Residues: CASRTIRDTSEEAFF. V gene TRBV5-1 combines with J gene TRBJ1-1, with a weak D call TRBD1 (6 bases). Trimming removed 5 bases at V and 8 bases at J, with 22 bases between. Germline-derived CDR1 and CDR2 are SGHRS and YFSETQ. The CDR3 sequence is 15 residues long.

V usage is TRBV25-1 and J usage is TRBJ1-2; 8 nucleotides agree with TRBD1. V trimming: 3 bases; J trimming: 8 bases; junction bases outside the gene matches: 5. Germline V CDR1 and CDR2: MGHDK, SYGVNS. The CDR3 covers 13 residues. CDR3 sequence: CASSEGRGRGYTF. CDR3 in DNA: TGTGCCAGCAGTGAGGGCAGGGGGCGAGGCTACACCTTC.

This sequence joins TRBV28 and TRBJ2-1; D tentatively reads TRBD1 or TRBD2 (5 bases each). The CDR3 length is 14 residues. V was shortened by 3 bases and J by 8 bases, with 14 bases between the two germline ends. The germline CDR1 and CDR2 sequences are MDHEN and SYDVKM. CDR3 bases: TGTGCCAGCAGTTTTGAGGGAGAAGGGGATGAGCAGTTCTTC. It codes for CASSFEGEGDEQFF.